The 16 T cell receptor beta chains presented below share a single source sample, sequenced in a study of blood T cells in healthy people across ages. For the second PCR, which ran for about 6 to 12 cycles, a sample-barcoded 5' primer and a J-beta primer mix were used. TCRdb re-analysed the 5' RACE reads in MiXCR, keeping a single row per CDR3 protein. Among 700,000 to 800,000 distinct CDR3 sequences listed, about 40% were seen once. Sequencing used blood. These receptors were collected from a woman aged 60-75 years in good health.

This rearrangement joins TRBV29-1 to TRBJ1-4; D remains ambiguous. V dropped 6 bases and J dropped 8 bases, with 16 bases sitting between them. The germline gives CDR1 SQVTM, CDR2 ANQGSEA. The CDR3 consists of 13 residues. CDR3 sequence: CSVLGRPEEKLFF. The CDR3 DNA reads TGCAGCGTCCTCGGGCGGCCCGAGGAAAAACTGTTTTTT.

This clonotype was detected only a few times. The J gene is TRBJ1-4, the V gene TRBV5-6, with 9 bases identical to TRBD1. CDR1 SGHDT and CDR2 YYEEEE come from the germline V gene. After removal of 4 bases from V and 7 bases from J, the junction contained 5 bases not matched to a gene. The CDR3 is 14 residues long. The CDR3 spells CASSLTGGGEKLFF. The DNA of the CDR3 is TGTGCCAGCAGCCTGACAGGGGGAGGTGAAAAACTGTTTTTT.

This chain uses TRBV11-3 with TRBJ1-2; D is undetermined. Germline-derived CDR1 and CDR2 are SGHNT and YENEEA. Trimming took off 0 bases at V and 4 bases at J, with 12 bases between the two ends. The CDR3 loop spans 15 amino acids. CDR3 loop: CASSLDLEGPYGYTF. As DNA, the CDR3 is TGTGCCAGCAGCTTAGATTTGGAAGGGCCCTATGGCTACACCTTC.

The chain is built from TRBV7-9 and TRBJ1-1; no clear D. CDR3 size: 13 residues. The germline gives CDR1 SEHNR, CDR2 FQNEAQ (reference sequence). Trimming cost V 7 bases and J 3 bases, with 12 bases left between them. The CDR3 reads CASTLVVDTEAFF. For the CDR3, the DNA is TGTGCCAGCACCCTTGTAGTGGACACTGAAGCTTTCTTT.

This rearrangement joins TRBV20-1 to TRBJ2-3; 8 positions match TRBD2. After removal of 3 bases from V and 5 bases from J, the junction contained 4 bases not matched to a gene. Germline V gene sequence: CDR1 DFQATT, CDR2 SNEGSKA (reference sequence). CDR3 length: 13 residues. The CDR3 protein is CSASLLAGDTQYF. The CDR3 DNA sequence: TGCAGTGCTAGTCTCCTAGCGGGAGATACGCAGTATTTT.

The genes are TRBV10-3 and TRBJ2-1, with D maybe TRBD2 (6 bases). The CDR3 length is 16 residues. Trimming cost V 0 bases and J 9 bases, with 18 bases left between them. Per germline, CDR1 ENHRY and CDR2 SYGVKD. The CDR3 nucleotides read TGTGCCATCAGTGAGTCTAAAGTGGAGGGCCTAACTGAGCAGTTCTTC. This gives the protein CAISESKVEGLTEQFF.

This chain links TRBV24-1 with TRBJ2-1; either TRBD1 or TRBD2 may supply D (5 bases each). V lost 5 bases, J lost 6 bases, and 19 bases lay in between. CDR1 KGHDR and CDR2 SFDVKD come from the germline V gene. This CDR3 is 16 amino acids long. The CDR3 is CATSGGTALRFNEQFF. In nucleotides, the CDR3 is TGTGCCACCAGTGGTGGGACGGCACTTCGATTCAATGAGCAGTTCTTC.

This clonotype was seen a few times. The chain couples TRBV7-3 to TRBJ2-1, with 10 bases aligning to TRBD2. This CDR3 is 14 amino acids long. Trimming cost V 3 bases and J 10 bases; bases outside gene matches: 6. The germline V gene has CDR1 SGHTA and CDR2 FQGTGA. DNA of the CDR3: TGTGCCAGCAGCTTCAGCGGGGGGGCGGGCGAGCAGTTCTTC. This translates into CASSFSGGAGEQFF. Full variable domain (outside the CDR3, taken from reference TRBV7-3 and TRBJ2-1): GAGVSQTPSNKVTEKGKYVELRCDPISGHTALYWYRQSLGQGPEFLIYFQGTGAADDSGLPNDRFFAVRPEGSVSTLKIQRTERGDSAVYLCASSFSGGAGEQFFGPGTRLTVL.

The genes are TRBV6-5 and TRBJ1-6; 9 bases align to TRBD1. J was trimmed by 6 bases and V by 2 bases; bases with no gene match: 2. The CDR3 contains 15 residues. CDR1 and CDR2 (germline): MNHEY, SVGAGI. The CDR3 region has the DNA TGTGCCAGCAGTTACCGGACAGGGGCTAATTCACCCCTCCACTTT. Residues: CASSYRTGANSPLHF.

There are many counts of this clonotype. This chain connects TRBV7-3 to TRBJ2-7; D is tentatively TRBD1 or TRBD2 (7 bases each). Per the germline V gene, CDR1 is SGHTA and CDR2 is FQGTGA. Trimming pared 9 bases from V and 3 bases from J, leaving 12 bases between. This CDR3 spans 12 amino acids. The CDR3 protein is CASTGEGYEQYF. The CDR3 region has the DNA TGTGCCAGTACAGGGGAGGGCTACGAGCAGTACTTC.

This clonotype has a handful of counts. The genes are TRBV9 and TRBJ2-7; D possibly corresponds to TRBD2 (5 bases). V shed 2 bases and J shed 3 bases, with 15 bases lying between them. There are 15 residues in the CDR3. The germline V gene encodes CDR1 SGDLS and CDR2 YYNGEE. The CDR3 spells CASSVTDLRNYEQYF. Here the CDR3 DNA reads TGTGCCAGCAGCGTCACGGACTTGAGGAACTACGAGCAGTACTTC.

In this sample, this clonotype turned up a few times. J is TRBJ2-1 and V is TRBV7-3, with D perhaps being TRBD1 or TRBD2 (5 bases each). Trimming removed 4 bases from V and 8 bases from J, with 21 bases in between. The CDR3 totals 16 residues. CDR1 is SGHTA and CDR2 is FQGTGA in the germline V gene. CDR3 region: CASSSPAGSGRDEQFF. DNA of the CDR3: TGTGCCAGCAGCTCCCCTGCAGGGAGCGGTCGCGATGAGCAGTTCTTC.

The V and J genes are TRBV29-1 and TRBJ2-4, with D hard to call. The DNA matches TRBJ2-7 better at its end, which makes the J call doubtful. CDR3 length: 15 amino acids. Germline V gene sequence: CDR1 SQVTM, CDR2 ANQGSEA. CDR3: CSVEDVGMNLGEQYF. As DNA, the CDR3 is TGCAGCGTTGAAGACGTAGGGATGAATCTGGGCGAGCAGTACTTC.

The chain couples TRBV29-1 to TRBJ2-5; no definite D call. CDR3 size: 12 residues. Germline V gene lookup returns CDR1 SQVTM and CDR2 ANQGSEA. Trimming removed 3 bases from V and 3 bases from J, with 8 bases in between. The CDR3: CSVDGREETQYF. Written as DNA, the CDR3 is TGCAGCGTTGACGGGCGTGAAGAGACCCAGTACTTC. Together with reference TRBV29-1 and TRBJ2-5, the CDR3 gives the full variable domain: SAVISQKPSRDICQRGTSLTIQCQVDSQVTMMFWYRQQPGQSLTLIATANQGSEATYESGFVIDKFPISRPNLTFSTLTVSNMSPEDSSIYLCSVDGREETQYFGPGTRLLVL.

The chain is built from TRBV4-3 and TRBJ2-1; the D is unclear. Germline-derived CDR1 and CDR2 are LGHNA and YSLEER. The ends were cut back, 2 bases at V and 1 base at J, with 18 bases in the middle. The CDR3 spans 18 residues. CDR3 nucleotide sequence: TGCGCCAGCAGCCAATTCCCCCCCGGCGGTACATCCTACAATGAGCAGTTCTTC. It translates to CASSQFPPGGTSYNEQFF.

The CDR3 is CASSLEQGDQPQHF. CDR3 bases: TGTGCCAGCAGCTTGGAACAGGGGGATCAGCCCCAGCATTTT. The chain links TRBV5-5 to TRBJ1-5; 8 bases align to TRBD1. V shed 0 bases and J 5 bases; nucleotides not matched to a gene: 1. The CDR3 has 14 amino acids. Germline V lookup: CDR1 SGHKS, CDR2 YYEKEE (reference sequence).